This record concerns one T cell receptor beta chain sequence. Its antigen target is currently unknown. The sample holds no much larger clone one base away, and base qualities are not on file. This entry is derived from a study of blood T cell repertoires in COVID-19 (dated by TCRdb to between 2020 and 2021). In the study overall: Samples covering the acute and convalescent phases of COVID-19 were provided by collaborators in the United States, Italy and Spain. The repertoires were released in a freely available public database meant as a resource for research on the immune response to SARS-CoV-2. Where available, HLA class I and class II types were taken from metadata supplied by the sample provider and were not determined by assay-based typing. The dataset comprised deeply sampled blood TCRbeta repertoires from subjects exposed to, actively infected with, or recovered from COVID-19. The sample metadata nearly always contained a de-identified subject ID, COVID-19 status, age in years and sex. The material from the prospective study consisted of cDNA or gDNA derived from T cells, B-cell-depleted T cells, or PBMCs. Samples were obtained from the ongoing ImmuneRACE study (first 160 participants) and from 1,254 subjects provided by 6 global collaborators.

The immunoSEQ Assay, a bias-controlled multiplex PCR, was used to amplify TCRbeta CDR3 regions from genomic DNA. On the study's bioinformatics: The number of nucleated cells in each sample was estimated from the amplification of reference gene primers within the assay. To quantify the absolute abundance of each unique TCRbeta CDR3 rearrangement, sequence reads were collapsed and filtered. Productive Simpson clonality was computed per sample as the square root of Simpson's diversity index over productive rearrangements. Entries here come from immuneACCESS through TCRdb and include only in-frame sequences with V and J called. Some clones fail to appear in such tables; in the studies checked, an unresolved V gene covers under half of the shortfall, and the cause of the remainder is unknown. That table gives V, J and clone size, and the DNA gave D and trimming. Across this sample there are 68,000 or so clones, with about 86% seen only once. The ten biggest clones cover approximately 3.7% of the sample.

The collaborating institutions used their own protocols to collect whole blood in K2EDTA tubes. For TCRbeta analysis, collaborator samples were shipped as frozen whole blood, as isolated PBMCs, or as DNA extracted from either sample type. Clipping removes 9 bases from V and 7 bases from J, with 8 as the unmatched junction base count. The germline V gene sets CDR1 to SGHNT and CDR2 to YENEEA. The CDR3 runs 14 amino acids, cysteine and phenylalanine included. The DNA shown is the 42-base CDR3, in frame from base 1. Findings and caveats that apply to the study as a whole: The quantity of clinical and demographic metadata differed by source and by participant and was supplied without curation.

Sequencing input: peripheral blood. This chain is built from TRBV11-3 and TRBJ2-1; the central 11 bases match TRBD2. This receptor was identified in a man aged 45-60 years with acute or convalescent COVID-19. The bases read TGTGCCAGTACGCCGGGACTAGCGGTTAATGAGCAGTTCTTC. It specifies CASTPGLAVNEQFF.